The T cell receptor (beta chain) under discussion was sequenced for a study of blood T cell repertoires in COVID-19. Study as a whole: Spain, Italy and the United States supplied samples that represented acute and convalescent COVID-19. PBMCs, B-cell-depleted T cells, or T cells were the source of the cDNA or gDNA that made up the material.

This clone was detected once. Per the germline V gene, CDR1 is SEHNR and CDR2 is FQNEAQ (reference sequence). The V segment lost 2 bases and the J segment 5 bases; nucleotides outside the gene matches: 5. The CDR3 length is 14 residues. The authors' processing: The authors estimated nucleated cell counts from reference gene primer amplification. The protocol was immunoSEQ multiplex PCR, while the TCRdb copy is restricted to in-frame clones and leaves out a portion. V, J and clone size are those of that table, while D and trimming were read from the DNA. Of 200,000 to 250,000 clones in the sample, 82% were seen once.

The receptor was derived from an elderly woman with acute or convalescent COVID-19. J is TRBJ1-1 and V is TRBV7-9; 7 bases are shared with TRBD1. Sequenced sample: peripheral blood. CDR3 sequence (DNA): TGTGCCAGCAGCTTAACAGGGGTTAGGACTGAAGCTTTCTTT. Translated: CASSLTGVRTEAFF.